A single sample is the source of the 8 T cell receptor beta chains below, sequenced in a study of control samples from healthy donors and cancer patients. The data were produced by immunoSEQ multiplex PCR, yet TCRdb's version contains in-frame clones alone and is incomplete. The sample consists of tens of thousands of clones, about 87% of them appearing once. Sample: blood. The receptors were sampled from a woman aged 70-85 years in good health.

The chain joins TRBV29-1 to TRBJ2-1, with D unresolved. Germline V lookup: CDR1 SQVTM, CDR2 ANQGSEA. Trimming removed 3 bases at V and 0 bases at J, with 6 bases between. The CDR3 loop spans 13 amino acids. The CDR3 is CSVDASSYNEQFF. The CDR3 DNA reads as TGCAGCGTTGACGCGAGCTCCTACAATGAGCAGTTCTTC.

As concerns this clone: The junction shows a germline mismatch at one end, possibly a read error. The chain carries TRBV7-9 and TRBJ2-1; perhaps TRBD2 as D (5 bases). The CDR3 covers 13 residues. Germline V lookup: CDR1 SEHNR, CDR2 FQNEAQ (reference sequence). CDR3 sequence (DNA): TGTGCCAGCAGCCTAGCATCTAACAATGAGCAGTTCTTC. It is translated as CASSLASNNEQFF.

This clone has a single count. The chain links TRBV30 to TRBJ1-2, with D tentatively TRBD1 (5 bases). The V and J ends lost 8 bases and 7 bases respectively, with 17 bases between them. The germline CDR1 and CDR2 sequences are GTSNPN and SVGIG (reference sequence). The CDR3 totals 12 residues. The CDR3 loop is CALNPTGGGYTF. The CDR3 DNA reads TGTGCCCTCAACCCTACCGGGGGTGGCTACACCTTC. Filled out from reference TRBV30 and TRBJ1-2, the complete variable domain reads SQTIHQWPATLVQPVGSPLSLECTVEGTSNPNLYWYRQAAGRGLQLLFYSVGIGQISSEVPQNLSASRPQDRQFILSSKKLLLSDSGFYLCALNPTGGGYTFGSGTRLTVV.

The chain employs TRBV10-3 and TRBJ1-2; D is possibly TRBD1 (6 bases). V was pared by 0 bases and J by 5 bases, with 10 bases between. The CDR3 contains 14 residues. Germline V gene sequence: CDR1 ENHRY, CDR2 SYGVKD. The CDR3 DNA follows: TGTGCCATCAGTGAGTCGGGGACATCGTATGGCTACACCTTC. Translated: CAISESGTSYGYTF.

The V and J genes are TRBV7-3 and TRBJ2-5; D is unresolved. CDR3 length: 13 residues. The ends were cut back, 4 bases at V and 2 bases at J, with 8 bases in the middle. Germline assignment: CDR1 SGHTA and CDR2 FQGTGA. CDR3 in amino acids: CASSSSKQETQYF. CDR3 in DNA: TGTGCCAGCAGCTCCTCTAAGCAAGAGACCCAGTACTTC. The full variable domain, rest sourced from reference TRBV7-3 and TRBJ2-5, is GAGVSQTPSNKVTEKGKYVELRCDPISGHTALYWYRQSLGQGPEFLIYFQGTGAADDSGLPNDRFFAVRPEGSVSTLKIQRTERGDSAVYLCASSSSKQETQYFGPGTRLLVL.

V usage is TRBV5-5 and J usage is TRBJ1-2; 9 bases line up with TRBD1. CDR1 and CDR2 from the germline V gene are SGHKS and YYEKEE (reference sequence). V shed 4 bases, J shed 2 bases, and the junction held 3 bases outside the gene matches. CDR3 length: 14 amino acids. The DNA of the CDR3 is TGTGCCAGCAGCCCCGGACAGGGGAACTATGGCTACACCTTC. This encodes CASSPGQGNYGYTF.

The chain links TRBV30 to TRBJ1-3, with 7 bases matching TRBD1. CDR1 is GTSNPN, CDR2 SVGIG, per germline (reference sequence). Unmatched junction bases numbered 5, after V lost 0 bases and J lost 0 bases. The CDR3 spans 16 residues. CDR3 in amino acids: CAWSVPPGGSGNTIYF. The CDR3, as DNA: TGTGCCTGGAGTGTACCCCCAGGGGGCTCTGGAAACACCATATATTTT.

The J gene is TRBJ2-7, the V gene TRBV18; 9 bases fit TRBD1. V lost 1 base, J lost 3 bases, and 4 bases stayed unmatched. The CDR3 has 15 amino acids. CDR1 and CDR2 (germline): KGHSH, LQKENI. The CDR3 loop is CASSPLGTGNYEQYF. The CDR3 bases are TGTGCCAGCTCACCACTCGGGACAGGGAACTACGAGCAGTACTTC.